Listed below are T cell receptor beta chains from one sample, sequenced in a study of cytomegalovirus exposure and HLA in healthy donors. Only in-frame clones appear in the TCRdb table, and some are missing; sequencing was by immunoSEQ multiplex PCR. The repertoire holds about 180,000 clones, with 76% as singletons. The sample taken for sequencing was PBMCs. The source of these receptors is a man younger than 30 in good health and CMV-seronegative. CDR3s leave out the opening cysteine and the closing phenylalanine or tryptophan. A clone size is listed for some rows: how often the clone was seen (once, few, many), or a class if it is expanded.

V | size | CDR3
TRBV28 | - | ASSLTGNQPQH
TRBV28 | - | ASSPNLAGASTDTQY
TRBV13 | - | ASSPASERREQY
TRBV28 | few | ASSSRANEAF
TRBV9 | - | ASSVGAGGGLDDTQY
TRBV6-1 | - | ASQFRGPYEQY
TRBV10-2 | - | ASLRQGNSPLH
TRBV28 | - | ASSPGGTPYTEAF
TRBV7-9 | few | ASSSRDRKAYEQY
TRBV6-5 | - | ASSDLGLNEKLF
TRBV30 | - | AWTDSLPYNEQF
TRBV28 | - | ASRKQGARDTQY
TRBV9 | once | ASSVGTGISYEQY
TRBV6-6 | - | ASSYSIGSSYEQY
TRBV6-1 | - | ASWGGLQPQH
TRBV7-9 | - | SSSSTSGTGNSPLH
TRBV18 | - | ASSPSVPSGSGEQY
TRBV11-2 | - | ASSLGLAGDYEQY
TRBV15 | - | ATSRGTGAPYEQY
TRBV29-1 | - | SVGRSTYEQY
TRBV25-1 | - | ASQSSGFSNQPQH
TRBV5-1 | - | ASSSQGSSYEQY
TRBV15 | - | ATSSYGTPEQETQY
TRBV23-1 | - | ASSPQRDSSNQPQH
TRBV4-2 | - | ASSLRVGTSGSSYEQY
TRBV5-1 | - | ASSWGGSSGNTIY
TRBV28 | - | ASSLAGQGAGGELF
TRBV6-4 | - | ASSALAGGAGANVLT
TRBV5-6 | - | ASSLEGQGYYQPQH
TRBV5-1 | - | ASSPGQGADLAKNIQY
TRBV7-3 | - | ASSLGQKYEQY
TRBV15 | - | ATSRDRRDTAF
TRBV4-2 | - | ASSMEGGRGTEAF
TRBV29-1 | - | SVEDPGTAIYNEQF
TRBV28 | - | ASSSGLASSYEQY
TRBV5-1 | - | ASSLSVNTEAF
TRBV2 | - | AIAGTGNYGYT
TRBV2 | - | ASRPRGAGNQPQH
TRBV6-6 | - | ASTRTGNSNQPQH
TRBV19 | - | ASSIAQGESPLH
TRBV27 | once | ASSLTGLAGEGNEQF
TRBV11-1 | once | ASTPGTGILAF
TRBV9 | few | ASSQGQGTSPLH
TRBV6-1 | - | ASRAGGSGNTIY
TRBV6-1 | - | ASVWQGSTDTQY
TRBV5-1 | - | ASSLDQQNTGELF
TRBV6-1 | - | ASSDVNTGELF
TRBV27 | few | ASSLEYRVPTEAF
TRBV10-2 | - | ASSGGGGVETQY
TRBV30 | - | AWSVVGSSVFGYT
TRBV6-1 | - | ASSVTGGQAF
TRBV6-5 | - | ASRQGGTNEKLF
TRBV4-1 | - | ASSSPRWRERETETQY